Sequencing of this T cell receptor beta chain was carried out in a study of radiation and T cells in renal cell carcinoma. Study summary: Nephrectomy followed 15 Gy stereotactic body radiation by 4 weeks.

As to this clone: Its matching antigen is unknown.

Regarding time point: baseline pretreatment blood. Described treatment: 15 Gy SBRT to primary tumor, nephrectomy 4 weeks later. Clear cell pathology was present in this patient's renal cell carcinoma. General study results and limits: Top tumor clonotypes rose in blood 2 weeks post-radiation, then contracted.

Data came from immunoSEQ multiplex PCR; TCRdb stores just in-frame clones and leaves some out. The repertoire has roughly 53,000 clones, around 83% of them found once; the top ten carry 31%. V lost 1 base, J lost 3 bases, and 4 bases stayed unmatched. This CDR3 region has 15 residues. CDR1 and CDR2 (germline): SGHRS, YFSETQ. The sequences come from blood, collected from a patient whose treatment included radiotherapy and nephrectomy. The chain couples TRBV5-1 to TRBJ1-3, with TRBD1 identical over 7 bases. This TCR was recovered from a woman in her 70s with renal cell carcinoma. CDR3 bases: TGCGCCAGCAGCTTGCGACAGGGAGGTGGAAACACCATATATTTT. Translated, it gives CASSLRQGGGNTIYF.